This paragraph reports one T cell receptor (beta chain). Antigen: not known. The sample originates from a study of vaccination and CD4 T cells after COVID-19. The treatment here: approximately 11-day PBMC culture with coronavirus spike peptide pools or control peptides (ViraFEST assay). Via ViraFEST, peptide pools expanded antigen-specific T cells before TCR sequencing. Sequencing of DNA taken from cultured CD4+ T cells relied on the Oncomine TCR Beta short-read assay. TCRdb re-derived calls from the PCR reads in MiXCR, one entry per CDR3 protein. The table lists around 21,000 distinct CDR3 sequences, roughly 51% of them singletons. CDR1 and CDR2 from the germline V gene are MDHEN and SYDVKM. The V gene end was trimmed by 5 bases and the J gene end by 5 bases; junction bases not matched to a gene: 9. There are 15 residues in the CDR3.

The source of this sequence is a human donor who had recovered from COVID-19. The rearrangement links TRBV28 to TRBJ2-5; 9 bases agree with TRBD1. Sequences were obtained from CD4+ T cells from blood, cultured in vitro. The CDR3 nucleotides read TGTGCCAGCAGTCGGGCGGGACAGGGAGAGGAGACCCAGTACTTC. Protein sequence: CASSRAGQGEETQYF. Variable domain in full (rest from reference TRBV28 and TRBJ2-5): DVKVTQSSRYLVKRTGEKVFLECVQDMDHENMFWYRQDPGLGLRLIYFSYDVKMKEKGDIPEGYSVSREKKERFSLILESASTNQTSMYLCASSRAGQGEETQYFGPGTRLLVL.